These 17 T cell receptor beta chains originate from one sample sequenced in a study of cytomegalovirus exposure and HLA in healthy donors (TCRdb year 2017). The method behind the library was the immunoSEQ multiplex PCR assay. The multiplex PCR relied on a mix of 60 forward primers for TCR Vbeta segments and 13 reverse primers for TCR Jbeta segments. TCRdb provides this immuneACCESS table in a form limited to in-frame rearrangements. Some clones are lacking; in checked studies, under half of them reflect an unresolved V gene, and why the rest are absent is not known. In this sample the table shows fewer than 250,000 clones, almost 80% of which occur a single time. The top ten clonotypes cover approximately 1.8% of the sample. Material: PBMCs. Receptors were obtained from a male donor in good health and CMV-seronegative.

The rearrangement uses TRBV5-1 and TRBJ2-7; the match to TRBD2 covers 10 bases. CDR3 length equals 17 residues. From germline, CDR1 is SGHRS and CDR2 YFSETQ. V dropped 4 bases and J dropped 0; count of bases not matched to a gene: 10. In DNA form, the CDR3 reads TGCGCCAGCAGCCGCCCAGGACTAGCGGACTACTCCTACGAGCAGTACTTC. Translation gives CASSRPGLADYSYEQYF.

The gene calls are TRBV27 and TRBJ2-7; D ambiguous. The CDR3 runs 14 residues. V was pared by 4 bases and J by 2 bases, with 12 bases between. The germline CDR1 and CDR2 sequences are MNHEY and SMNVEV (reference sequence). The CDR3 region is CASSSDLSTYEQYF. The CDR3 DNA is TGTGCCAGCAGTTCTGACTTATCTACCTACGAGCAGTACTTC.

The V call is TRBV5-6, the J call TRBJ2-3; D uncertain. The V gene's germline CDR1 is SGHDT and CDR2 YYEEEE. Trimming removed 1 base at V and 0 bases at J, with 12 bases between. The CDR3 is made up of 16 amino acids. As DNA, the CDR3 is TGTGCCAGCAGCTTGTCACCCGCGCCTAGCACAGATACGCAGTATTTT. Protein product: CASSLSPAPSTDTQYF. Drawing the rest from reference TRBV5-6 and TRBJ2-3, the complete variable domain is DAGVTQSPTHLIKTRGQQVTLRCSPKSGHDTVSWYQQALGQGPQFIFQYYEEEERQRGNFPDRFSGHQFPNYSSELNVNALLLGDSALYLCASSLSPAPSTDTQYFGPGTRLTVL.

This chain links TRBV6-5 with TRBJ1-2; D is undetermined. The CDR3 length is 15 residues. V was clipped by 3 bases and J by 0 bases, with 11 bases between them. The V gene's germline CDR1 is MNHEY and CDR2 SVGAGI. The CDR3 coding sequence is TGTGCCAGCAGTTATGAGGGTACCTCTAACTATGGCTACACCTTC. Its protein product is CASSYEGTSNYGYTF.

The CDR3 is CASSPSGPGHEAFF. The DNA of the CDR3 is TGTGCCAGCAGCCCCTCAGGGCCGGGACATGAAGCTTTCTTT. This chain links TRBV5-4 with TRBJ1-1, with TRBD1 as a possible D gene (6 bases). The CDR3 is 14 residues long. Trimming stripped 4 bases from V and 7 bases from J, with 17 bases between. Germline V gene data show CDR1 as SGHNT and CDR2 as YYREEE (reference sequence).

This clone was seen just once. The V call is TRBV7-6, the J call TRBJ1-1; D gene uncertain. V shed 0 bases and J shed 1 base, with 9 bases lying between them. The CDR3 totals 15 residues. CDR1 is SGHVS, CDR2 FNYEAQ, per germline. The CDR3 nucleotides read TGTGCCAGCAGCTTAGCGTCTCGGAGGAACACTGAAGCTTTCTTT. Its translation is CASSLASRRNTEAFF.

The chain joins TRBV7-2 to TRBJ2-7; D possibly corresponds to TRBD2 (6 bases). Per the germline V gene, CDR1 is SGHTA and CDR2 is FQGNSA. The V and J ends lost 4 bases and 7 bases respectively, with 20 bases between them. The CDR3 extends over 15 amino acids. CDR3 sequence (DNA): TGTGCCAGCAGCTCGGCGGGACTCGTCAACGGGGAGCAGTACTTC. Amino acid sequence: CASSSAGLVNGEQYF.

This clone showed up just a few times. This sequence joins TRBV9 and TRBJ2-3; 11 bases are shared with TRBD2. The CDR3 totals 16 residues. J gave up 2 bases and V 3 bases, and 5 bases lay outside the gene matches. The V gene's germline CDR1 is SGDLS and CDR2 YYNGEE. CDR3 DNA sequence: TGTGCCAGCAGCGCACTAGCGGGAGACCTCACAGATACGCAGTATTTT. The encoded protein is CASSALAGDLTDTQYF.

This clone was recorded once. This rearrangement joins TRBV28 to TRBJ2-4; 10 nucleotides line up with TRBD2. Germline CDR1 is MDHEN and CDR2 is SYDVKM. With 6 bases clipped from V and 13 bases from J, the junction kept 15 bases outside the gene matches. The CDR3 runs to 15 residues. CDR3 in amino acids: CASSRGFELAGTQYF. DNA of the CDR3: TGTGCCAGCAGCCGCGGCTTTGAACTAGCGGGGACACAGTACTTC.

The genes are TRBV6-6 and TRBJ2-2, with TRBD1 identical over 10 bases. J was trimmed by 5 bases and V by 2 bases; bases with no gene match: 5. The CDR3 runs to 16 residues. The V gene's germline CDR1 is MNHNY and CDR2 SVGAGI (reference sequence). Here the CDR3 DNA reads TGTGCCAGCAGTTACCCGGGACAGGGGAGTACCGGGGAGCTGTTTTTT. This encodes CASSYPGQGSTGELFF.

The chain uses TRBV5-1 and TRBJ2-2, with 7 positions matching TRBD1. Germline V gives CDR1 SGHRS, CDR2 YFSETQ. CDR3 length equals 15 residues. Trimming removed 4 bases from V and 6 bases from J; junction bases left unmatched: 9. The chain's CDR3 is CASSKATGNAGELFF. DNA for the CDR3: TGCGCCAGCAGCAAGGCGACAGGGAATGCCGGGGAGCTGTTTTTT. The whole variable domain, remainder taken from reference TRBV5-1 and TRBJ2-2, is KAGVTQTPRYLIKTRGQQVTLSCSPISGHRSVSWYQQTPGQGLQFLFEYFSETQRNKGNFPGRFSGRQFSNSRSEMNVSTLELGDSALYLCASSKATGNAGELFFGEGSRLTVL.

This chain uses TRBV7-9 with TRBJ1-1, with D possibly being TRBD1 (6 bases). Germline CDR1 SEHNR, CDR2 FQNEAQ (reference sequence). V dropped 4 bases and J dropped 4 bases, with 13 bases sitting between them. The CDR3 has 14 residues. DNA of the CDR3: TGTGCCAGCAGCTCCCAAGGGGGGGGCACTGAAGCTTTCTTT. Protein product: CASSSQGGGTEAFF.

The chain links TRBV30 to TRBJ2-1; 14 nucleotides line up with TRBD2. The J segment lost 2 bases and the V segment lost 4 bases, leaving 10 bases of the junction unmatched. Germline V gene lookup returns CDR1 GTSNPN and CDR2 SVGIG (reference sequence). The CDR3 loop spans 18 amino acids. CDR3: CAWTGLAGGSGTYNEQFF. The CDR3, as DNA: TGTGCCTGGACCGGACTAGCGGGAGGTTCTGGAACCTACAATGAGCAGTTCTTC. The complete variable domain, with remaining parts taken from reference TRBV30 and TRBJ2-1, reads SQTIHQWPATLVQPVGSPLSLECTVEGTSNPNLYWYRQAAGRGLQLLFYSVGIGQISSEVPQNLSASRPQDRQFILSSKKLLLSDSGFYLCAWTGLAGGSGTYNEQFFGPGTRLTVL.

As DNA, the CDR3 is TGCGCCAGCAGTGAACCGGGACAGCTGCATCGCCACGGGCAGTACTTC. Residues: CASSEPGQLHRHGQYF. The chain links TRBV10-1 to TRBJ2-5, with 7 bases that match TRBD1. There are 16 residues in the CDR3. V lost 3 bases, J lost 11 bases, and 18 bases stayed unmatched. The germline V gene has CDR1 WNHNN and CDR2 SYGVQD (reference sequence).

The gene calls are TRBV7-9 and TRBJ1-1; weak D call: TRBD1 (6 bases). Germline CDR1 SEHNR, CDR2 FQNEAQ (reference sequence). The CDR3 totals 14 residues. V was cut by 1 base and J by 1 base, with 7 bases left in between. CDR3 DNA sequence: TGTGCCAGCAGCTTAGACAGGGCGAACACTGAAGCTTTCTTT. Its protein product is CASSLDRANTEAFF. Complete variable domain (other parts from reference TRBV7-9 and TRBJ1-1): DTGVSQNPRHKITKRGQNVTFRCDPISEHNRLYWYRQTLGQGPEFLTYFQNEAQLEKSRLLSDRFSAERPKGSFSTLEIQRTEQGDSAMYLCASSLDRANTEAFFGQGTRLTVV.

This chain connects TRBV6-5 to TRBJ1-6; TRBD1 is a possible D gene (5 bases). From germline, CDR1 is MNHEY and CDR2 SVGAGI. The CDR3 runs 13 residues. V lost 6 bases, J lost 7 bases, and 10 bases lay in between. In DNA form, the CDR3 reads TGTGCCAGCAGCAGGGTCGGCAATTCACCCCTCCACTTT. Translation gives CASSRVGNSPLHF.

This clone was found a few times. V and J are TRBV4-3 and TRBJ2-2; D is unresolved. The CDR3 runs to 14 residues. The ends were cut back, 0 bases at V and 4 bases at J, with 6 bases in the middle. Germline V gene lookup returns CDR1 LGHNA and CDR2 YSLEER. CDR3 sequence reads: CASSQDAATGELFF. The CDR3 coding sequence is TGCGCCAGCAGCCAAGACGCGGCCACCGGGGAGCTGTTTTTT.